The 29 T cell receptor beta chains given below trace back to one sample, sequenced in a study of shared clonotypes between healthy human individuals. TCRdb's table, derived via immunoSEQ multiplex PCR, lists solely in-frame clones and lacks some. The repertoire includes approximately 2.4 million clones, approximately 94% of them detected once, and around 0.13% sits in the top ten. The sample consisted of naive CD4+ T cells sorted from blood. Subset defined: CD45RA+ positively selected. These receptors all come from a man between 18 and 29 years old in good health.

V is TRBV5-6 and J is TRBJ2-1; 11 nucleotides agree with TRBD1. The CDR3 consists of 14 residues. From germline, CDR1 is SGHDT and CDR2 YYEEEE. With V trimmed by 4 bases and J by 8 bases, 5 bases remained unmatched. Written as DNA, the CDR3 is TGTGCCAGCAGCGAGGACAGGGGGCGCGATGAGCAGTTCTTC. As protein: CASSEDRGRDEQFF. Using reference TRBV5-6 and TRBJ2-1 for the parts outside the CDR3, the full variable domain is DAGVTQSPTHLIKTRGQQVTLRCSPKSGHDTVSWYQQALGQGPQFIFQYYEEEERQRGNFPDRFSGHQFPNYSSELNVNALLLGDSALYLCASSEDRGRDEQFFGPGTRLTVL.

The genes are TRBV2 and TRBJ1-6; D perhaps matches TRBD1 (6 bases). The ends were cut back, 2 bases at V and 5 bases at J, with 10 bases in the middle. Germline V lookup: CDR1 SNHLY, CDR2 FYNNEI. The CDR3 totals 15 residues. The CDR3 DNA reads TGTGCCAGCAGTGAAAGGGGGGGCGATAATTCACCCCTCCACTTT. Its translation: CASSERGGDNSPLHF. Complete variable domain (other parts from reference TRBV2 and TRBJ1-6): EPEVTQTPSHQVTQMGQEVILRCVPISNHLYFYWYRQILGQKVEFLVSFYNNEISEKSEIFDDQFSVERPDGSNFTLKIRSTKLEDSAMYFCASSERGGDNSPLHFGNGTRLTVT.

The chain links TRBV5-1 to TRBJ2-7; 11 bases fit TRBD2. This CDR3 is built from 16 residues. Trimming at V came to 0 bases and at J to 5 bases, leaving 7 bases not matched to a gene. Germline CDR1 is SGHRS and CDR2 is YFSETQ. CDR3 sequence (DNA): TGCGCCAGCAGCTTGGCAGTAGCGGGAGGGATCCACGAGCAGTACTTC. It translates to CASSLAVAGGIHEQYF.

The gene calls are TRBV10-3 and TRBJ2-5; D remains unclear. CDR1 is ENHRY and CDR2 is SYGVKD in the germline V gene. There are 14 residues in the CDR3. Trimming removed 3 bases from V and 8 bases from J, with 16 bases in between. In DNA form, the CDR3 reads TGTGCCATCAGTGATTCCGGGCCCTTGGAAACCCAGTACTTC. Protein product: CAISDSGPLETQYF.

The genes are TRBV7-9 and TRBJ2-5; 10 bases are shared with TRBD2. The CDR3 length is 16 residues. Trimming took 6 bases from V and 5 from J; bases not matched to a gene: 12. Germline loops: CDR1 SEHNR, CDR2 FQNEAQ (reference sequence). Here the CDR3 reads CASSSDLAGVAETQYF. CDR3 sequence (DNA): TGTGCCAGCAGTTCGGACCTAGCGGGGGTTGCTGAGACCCAGTACTTC.

The chain couples TRBV27 to TRBJ2-3; D perhaps matches TRBD1 (6 bases). Germline CDR1 is MNHEY and CDR2 is SMNVEV (reference sequence). The CDR3 is 17 residues long. The ends were cut back, 3 bases at V and 1 base at J, with 17 bases in the middle. The CDR3 here is CASSLLVAGAGTDTQYF. The CDR3 nucleotides are TGTGCCAGCAGTTTGTTAGTGGCAGGGGCAGGCACAGATACGCAGTATTTT.

The chain joins TRBV5-1 to TRBJ1-1, with D possibly being TRBD1 (6 bases). The CDR3 covers 14 residues. Per germline, CDR1 SGHRS and CDR2 YFSETQ. The V end lost 1 base, the J end lost 5 bases, and 12 bases lay between the germline ends. The CDR3, as DNA: TGCGCCAGCAGCTTGAGCAGGGGAGAAACTGAAGCTTTCTTT. Its protein product is CASSLSRGETEAFF.

The chain couples TRBV9 to TRBJ2-7; 10 bases agree with TRBD2. This CDR3 is built from 15 residues. J gave up 1 base and V 4 bases, and 5 bases lay outside the gene matches. From germline, CDR1 is SGDLS and CDR2 YYNGEE. DNA for the CDR3: TGTGCCAGCAGCCCCCGACTAGCGGGTTCCTACGAGCAGTACTTC. Amino acid sequence: CASSPRLAGSYEQYF.

This sequence joins TRBV9 and TRBJ2-7; 12 nucleotides align to TRBD2. The ends lost 4 bases at V and 6 bases at J; junction bases unmatched: 8. There are 15 residues in the CDR3. CDR1 is SGDLS, CDR2 YYNGEE, per germline. The CDR3 nucleotides are TGTGCCAGCAGCTGGACTAGCGGGATCGTATCCGAGCAGTACTTC. Its protein product is CASSWTSGIVSEQYF.

The J gene is TRBJ2-7, the V gene TRBV5-1, with 7 nucleotides matching TRBD1. The CDR3 is made up of 14 amino acids. Trimming cost V 0 bases and J 6 bases; bases outside gene matches: 6. Germline V gives CDR1 SGHRS, CDR2 YFSETQ. CDR3 sequence: CASSLDLGGAEQYF. DNA of the CDR3: TGCGCCAGCAGCTTGGATTTAGGGGGCGCCGAGCAGTACTTC.

The V call is TRBV9, the J call TRBJ2-5, with 10 nucleotides matching TRBD1. Germline CDR1 reads SGDLS; CDR2 reads YYNGEE. This CDR3 has 16 amino acids. The junction had 7 bases not matched to a gene; V was cut back by 0 bases and J by 5 bases. The DNA for the CDR3 is TGTGCCAGCAGCGTAGACGGGACAGGGGTCGCGGAGACCCAGTACTTC. Translation gives CASSVDGTGVAETQYF. Using reference TRBV9 and TRBJ2-5 for the parts outside the CDR3, the full variable domain is DSGVTQTPKHLITATGQRVTLRCSPRSGDLSVYWYQQSLDQGLQFLIQYYNGEERAKGNILERFSAQQFPDLHSELNLSSLELGDSALYFCASSVDGTGVAETQYFGPGTRLLVL.

On this clone itself: Other DNA sequences in the same sample also yield this CDR3. The rearrangement links TRBV5-4 to TRBJ1-1; 10 nucleotides line up with TRBD1. Germline loops: CDR1 SGHNT, CDR2 YYREEE (reference sequence). The ends lost 4 bases at V and 5 bases at J; junction bases unmatched: 5. The CDR3 totals 14 residues. CDR3 amino acids: CASSTDRGRTEAFF. CDR3 DNA: TGTGCCAGCAGCACCGACAGGGGGCGGACTGAAGCTTTCTTT.

The chain links TRBV27 to TRBJ1-2; 7 bases fit TRBD1. There are 17 residues in the CDR3. J was trimmed by 0 bases and V by 0 bases; bases with no gene match: 7. Germline lookup yields CDR1 MNHEY and CDR2 SMNVEV (reference sequence). CDR3 protein: CASSLSGTVLTNYGYTF. The CDR3 DNA sequence: TGTGCCAGCAGTTTATCGGGGACAGTCCTTACTAACTATGGCTACACCTTC.

V is TRBV6-1 and J is TRBJ1-3; a possible D gene is TRBD1 (6 bases). This CDR3 has 14 residues. CDR1 is MNHNS and CDR2 is SASEGT in the germline V gene. V was clipped by 8 bases and J by 4 bases, with 15 bases between them. CDR3 in DNA: TGTGCCAGCGAGAGGCGTAGGGGGGGAAACACCATATATTTT. It yields the protein CASERRRGGNTIYF.

V and J are TRBV9 and TRBJ2-1; 9 bases map to TRBD2. The CDR3 length is 15 residues. The V and J ends lost 4 bases and 0 bases, in that order; junction bases with no gene match: 2. The V gene's germline CDR1 is SGDLS and CDR2 YYNGEE. The CDR3 sequence: CASSHSGSSYNEQFF. The DNA for the CDR3 is TGTGCCAGCAGCCATAGCGGGAGCTCCTACAATGAGCAGTTCTTC.

This chain uses TRBV5-4 with TRBJ2-7, with D perhaps assigned TRBD1 or TRBD2 (7 bases each). CDR1 and CDR2 (germline): SGHNT, YYREEE (reference sequence). V shed 0 bases and J shed 1 base, with 14 bases lying between them. This CDR3 region has 16 residues. The CDR3 coding sequence is TGTGCCAGCAGCTTGGCAGCCAGGGGGGGTTCCTACGAGCAGTACTTC. It translates to CASSLAARGGSYEQYF.

This chain links TRBV28 with TRBJ2-4; TRBD2 matches at 8 bases. Trimming at V came to 8 bases and at J to 2 bases, leaving 8 bases not matched to a gene. The germline gives CDR1 MDHEN, CDR2 SYDVKM. The CDR3 contains 15 residues. CDR3 DNA sequence: TGTGCCAGCCCCCCGGGGGGGGATCCCAAAAACATTCAGTACTTC. It specifies CASPPGGDPKNIQYF.

The chain recombines TRBV2 with TRBJ2-7; no definite D call. V was clipped by 3 bases and J by 7 bases, with 7 bases between them. The CDR3 contains 11 residues. The V gene's germline CDR1 is SNHLY and CDR2 FYNNEI. The CDR3 is CASSDWDEQYF. For the CDR3, the DNA is TGTGCCAGCAGTGATTGGGATGAGCAGTACTTC.

The V gene is TRBV7-2, the J gene TRBJ1-6; D gene ambiguous. Trimming stripped 1 base from V and 9 bases from J, with 13 bases between. Per the germline V gene, CDR1 is SGHTA and CDR2 is FQGNSA. This CDR3 is built from 15 residues. As DNA, the CDR3 is TGTGCCAGCAGCTTAGGTATAGGCATGGTTTCACCCCTCCACTTT. Protein sequence: CASSLGIGMVSPLHF.

Points on this clone: Distinct nucleotide sequences in the sample also encode this CDR3. The J gene is TRBJ2-2, the V gene TRBV6-5, with a weak D call TRBD1 (5 bases). Germline V gene data show CDR1 as MNHEY and CDR2 as SVGAGI. Trimming took off 8 bases at V and 1 base at J, with 11 bases between the two ends. The CDR3 length is 14 residues. The CDR3 nucleotides are TGTGCCAGCTCCCGAGACAGGAACACCGGGGAGCTGTTTTTT. It specifies CASSRDRNTGELFF.

The chain joins TRBV5-4 to TRBJ2-7, with 11 bases identical to TRBD2. This CDR3 contains 18 residues. Germline V gene lookup returns CDR1 SGHNT and CDR2 YYREEE (reference sequence). Trimming took 3 bases from V and 2 from J; bases not matched to a gene: 13. The CDR3 reads CASSSGQGGLAGPYEQYF. The CDR3 nucleotides read TGTGCCAGCAGCTCGGGACAGGGTGGACTAGCGGGCCCCTACGAGCAGTACTTC.

The rearrangement joins TRBV6-5 to TRBJ2-3; TRBD2 aligns across 7 bases. The CDR3 is 15 amino acids. Germline trimming cut 2 bases from V and 3 bases from J; bases unmatched to any gene: 5. Per germline, CDR1 MNHEY and CDR2 SVGAGI. The CDR3 coding sequence is TGTGCCAGCAGTTACGGCGGGAGTAGGACAGATACGCAGTATTTT. Protein product: CASSYGGSRTDTQYF.

The J gene is TRBJ1-2, the V gene TRBV12-5, with TRBD1 identical over 8 bases. The CDR3 length is 15 residues. The J segment lost 6 bases and the V segment lost 3 bases, leaving 9 bases of the junction unmatched. CDR1 LGHNT and CDR2 FRNRAP come from the germline V gene. The CDR3 DNA reads as TGTGCTAGTGGTTTATCTCCAGGGGGCTTAAATGGCTACACCTTC. This codes for CASGLSPGGLNGYTF.

The V and J genes are TRBV15 and TRBJ2-7; the match to TRBD1 covers 12 bases. Trimming cost V 7 bases and J 5 bases; bases outside gene matches: 6. Germline V gene data show CDR1 as LNHNV and CDR2 as YYDKDF (reference sequence). This CDR3 contains 14 residues. DNA for the CDR3: TGTGCCACCATTAGGGACAGGGGGCGCGACGAGCAGTACTTC. Translated: CATIRDRGRDEQYF.

This clone appeared a few times. V is TRBV19 and J is TRBJ1-1; D is ambiguous. V was cut by 4 bases and J by 4 bases, with 10 bases left in between. The CDR3 has 13 residues. CDR1 and CDR2 from the germline V gene are LNHDA and SQIVND (reference sequence). Written as DNA, the CDR3 is TGTGCCAGTAGTAGAGGAGCAGTCACTGAAGCTTTCTTT. It translates to CASSRGAVTEAFF.

The rearrangement links TRBV5-1 to TRBJ1-1; 9 bases are a match to TRBD1. Losses at the gene ends were 4 bases for V and 4 bases for J; bases not matched to a gene: 8. Germline V CDR1 and CDR2: SGHRS, YFSETQ. The CDR3 has 15 residues. This CDR3 reads CASSTITGGGTEAFF. CDR3 bases: TGCGCCAGCAGCACGATCACAGGGGGCGGCACTGAAGCTTTCTTT.

J is TRBJ2-5 and V is TRBV5-1, with 8 bases matching TRBD1. Trimming took 2 bases from V and 4 from J; bases not matched to a gene: 10. Germline values: CDR1 SGHRS, CDR2 YFSETQ. CDR3 length equals 16 residues. This CDR3 is CASSFSGGFQLETQYF. The DNA of the CDR3 is TGCGCCAGCAGCTTCTCAGGGGGCTTTCAACTAGAGACCCAGTACTTC.

On this clone: Other DNA sequences in this sample translate to the same CDR3. The CDR3 nucleotides are TGTGCCAGCAGCGTTGGACGGAGCTCATACGAGCAGTACTTC. Translation gives CASSVGRSSYEQYF. This chain connects TRBV9 to TRBJ2-7; D is ambiguous. Trimming stripped 2 bases from V and 4 bases from J, with 13 bases between. Germline V gene data show CDR1 as SGDLS and CDR2 as YYNGEE. This CDR3 has 14 residues.

The rearrangement links TRBV6-1 to TRBJ2-1; the D call may be TRBD1 or TRBD2 (5 bases each). This CDR3 spans 14 amino acids. Germline V gene sequence: CDR1 MNHNS, CDR2 SASEGT. V was pared by 9 bases and J by 5 bases, with 17 bases between. For the CDR3, the DNA is TGTGCCAGTACCCGGGGCTACGGGGACAATGAGCAGTTCTTC. Translation: CASTRGYGDNEQFF.